This entry lists 29 T cell receptor beta chains sequenced from one sample in a study of OX40 agonist ivuxolimab in advanced cancers. The protocol was immunoSEQ multiplex PCR, while the TCRdb copy is restricted to in-frame clones and leaves out a portion. The sample carries around 80,000 clones, more than 70% recorded once. The sample was CD4+ or CD8+ T cells sorted from blood, taken in a trial of the OX40 agonist ivuxolimab. The receptors here all came from an adult with an advanced solid tumor such as melanoma, head and neck, liver or kidney cancer.

The rearrangement uses TRBV25-1 and TRBJ1-3; TRBD1 is a possible D gene (6 bases). Germline CDR1 is MGHDK and CDR2 is SYGVNS. The V end lost 5 bases, the J end lost 8 bases, and 16 bases lay between the germline ends. The CDR3 totals 14 residues. The CDR3 sequence: CASSIGTPRDTIYF. CDR3 in DNA: TGTGCCAGCAGTATAGGGACACCGAGGGACACCATATATTTT. The entire variable domain, with the rest obtained from reference TRBV25-1 and TRBJ1-3, is as follows: EADIYQTPRYLVIGTGKKITLECSQTMGHDKMYWYQQDPGMELHLIHYSYGVNSTEKGDLSSESTVSRIRTEHFPLTLESARPSHTSQYLCASSIGTPRDTIYFGEGSWLTVV.

This clone was seen only once. The genes are TRBV30 and TRBJ1-4; D might be TRBD1 (6 bases). Germline V gives CDR1 GTSNPN, CDR2 SVGIG (reference sequence). The germline V and J ends were trimmed by 3 bases and 8 bases, with 16 bases remaining between them. CDR3 size: 14 residues. In DNA, the CDR3 is TGTGCCTGGAGGGGCAGGGGAGCAGACGAAAAACTGTTTTTT. Translating it yields CAWRGRGADEKLFF.

V usage is TRBV2 and J usage is TRBJ1-1, with D unclear. This CDR3 has 14 amino acids. The germline V and J ends were trimmed by 6 bases and 0 bases, with 11 bases remaining between them. Germline CDR1 and CDR2: SNHLY and FYNNEI. Here the CDR3 DNA reads TGTGCCAGCAGCCAGAGTCGTCTGAACACTGAAGCTTTCTTT. Amino acid sequence: CASSQSRLNTEAFF.

CDR3 bases: TGTGCCAGCAGTGAGCAGGGGGCCGGGGAGCTGTTTTTT. This encodes CASSEQGAGELFF. The rearrangement uses TRBV6-1 and TRBJ2-2; 7 bases match TRBD1. Germline values: CDR1 MNHNS, CDR2 SASEGT. V was clipped by 3 bases and J by 6 bases; unmatched bases: 1. The CDR3 extends over 13 amino acids.

The chain employs TRBV6-6 and TRBJ1-5; TRBD1 aligns across 10 bases. The V gene's germline CDR1 is MNHNY and CDR2 SVGAGI (reference sequence). The CDR3 is 15 residues long. With V trimmed by 6 bases and J by 6 bases, 8 bases remained unmatched. DNA for the CDR3: TGTGCCAGCAGCCAGGACAGGGGGAGGGGTCAGCCCCAGCATTTT. The encoded protein is CASSQDRGRGQPQHF.

The chain recombines TRBV4-1 with TRBJ1-4, with D perhaps TRBD1 (6 bases). Trimming removed 0 bases at V and 8 bases at J, with 16 bases between. Germline loops: CDR1 MGHRA, CDR2 YSYEKL. The CDR3 totals 16 residues. The CDR3 DNA reads TGCGCCAGCAGCCAAGACCCAGGGGTTATCAACGAAAAACTGTTTTTT. Translated, it gives CASSQDPGVINEKLFF.

The chain links TRBV4-2 to TRBJ1-2; possible D gene TRBD1, 6 bases. V was cut by 3 bases and J by 6 bases, with 11 bases left in between. The germline gives CDR1 LGHNA, CDR2 YNFKEQ. The CDR3 is 13 residues long. CDR3 sequence reads: CASSQGAGDGYTF. The CDR3 DNA reads TGTGCCAGCAGCCAGGGGGCTGGGGATGGCTACACCTTC.

This chain joins TRBV6-5 and TRBJ2-3, with a tentative D call TRBD1 (5 bases). Per the germline V gene, CDR1 is MNHEY and CDR2 is SVGAGI. This CDR3 comprises 15 residues. V gave up 2 bases and J gave up 1 base, with 10 bases separating them. The CDR3 is CASSYQGMGTDTQYF. DNA for the CDR3: TGTGCCAGCAGTTACCAGGGTATGGGCACAGATACGCAGTATTTT.

The rearrangement links TRBV10-1 to TRBJ2-1, with 7 bases matching TRBD2. The CDR3 has 14 amino acids. In germline, CDR1 is WNHNN, CDR2 SYGVQD (reference sequence). J was trimmed by 9 bases and V by 3 bases; bases with no gene match: 8. DNA of the CDR3: TGCGCCAGCAGTGACCCCGGACTAGTTGGTGAGCAGTTCTTC. This encodes CASSDPGLVGEQFF.

The genes are TRBV19 and TRBJ1-2, with D possibly matching TRBD1 (6 bases). Germline V gene lookup returns CDR1 LNHDA and CDR2 SQIVND (reference sequence). V lost 7 bases and J 8 bases, leaving 14 bases between the germline ends. There are 12 residues in the CDR3. In DNA, the CDR3 is TGTGCCAGTACCCCAGGGGAAAGGGGCTACACCTTC. Protein product: CASTPGERGYTF.

The V call is TRBV11-3, the J call TRBJ2-5; 9 bases align to TRBD1. The V segment lost 1 base and the J segment 3 bases; nucleotides outside the gene matches: 6. Germline loops: CDR1 SGHNT, CDR2 YENEEA. The CDR3 is 16 amino acids. In DNA form, the CDR3 reads TGTGCCAGCAGCTTAGGTGGACAGGGGCCCAAAGAGACCCAGTACTTC. This gives the protein CASSLGGQGPKETQYF.

CDR3 in amino acids: CASRFQGANTEAFF. Written as DNA, the CDR3 is TGTGCCAGCCGATTCCAGGGGGCGAACACTGAAGCTTTCTTT. The rearrangement joins TRBV27 to TRBJ1-1; 8 nucleotides agree with TRBD1. The CDR3 contains 14 residues. Germline V gene sequence: CDR1 MNHEY, CDR2 SMNVEV (reference sequence). V dropped 8 bases and J dropped 1; count of bases not matched to a gene: 6.

This clone was detected once. The chain employs TRBV7-2 and TRBJ2-7; 11 nucleotides line up with TRBD2. Germline V gene lookup returns CDR1 SGHTA and CDR2 FQGNSA. The CDR3 sequence is 19 residues long. After removal of 5 bases from V and 3 bases from J, the junction contained 18 bases not matched to a gene. As DNA, the CDR3 is TGTGCCAGCAGCCACTTTACTAGCGGGGGCCCGGAGTCGATCTACGAGCAGTACTTC. Its translation: CASSHFTSGGPESIYEQYF.

This rearrangement joins TRBV30 to TRBJ1-2; the D gene is possibly TRBD1 (5 bases). Germline V gives CDR1 GTSNPN, CDR2 SVGIG (reference sequence). The ends were cut back, 3 bases at V and 4 bases at J, with 15 bases in the middle. This CDR3 is built from 14 residues. This CDR3 is CAWRRLRGTYGYTF. DNA of the CDR3: TGTGCCTGGAGGAGACTAAGGGGCACCTATGGCTACACCTTC. Looking up the rest from reference TRBV30 and TRBJ1-2 gives the full variable domain: SQTIHQWPATLVQPVGSPLSLECTVEGTSNPNLYWYRQAAGRGLQLLFYSVGIGQISSEVPQNLSASRPQDRQFILSSKKLLLSDSGFYLCAWRRLRGTYGYTFGSGTRLTVV.

The chain joins TRBV19 to TRBJ1-2; TRBD1 aligns across 10 bases. The CDR3 is 15 amino acids. Germline V gives CDR1 LNHDA, CDR2 SQIVND (reference sequence). J was trimmed by 1 base and V by 7 bases; bases with no gene match: 6. The CDR3 here is CASNPGQGINYGYTF. CDR3 sequence (DNA): TGTGCCAGTAACCCGGGACAGGGGATTAACTATGGCTACACCTTC.

A single count supports this clone. The chain is built from TRBV28 and TRBJ2-7; D is ambiguous. Looked up from germline, CDR1 is MDHEN and CDR2 is SYDVKM. The CDR3 is 13 amino acids. With 7 bases removed from V and 2 bases from J, the gap between germline ends came to 12 bases. This CDR3 is CASKDTVTYEQYF. The CDR3 coding sequence is TGTGCCAGCAAAGACACCGTGACCTACGAGCAGTACTTC.

V is TRBV6-1 and J is TRBJ2-5, with TRBD1 identical over 7 bases. V lost 0 bases and J lost 0; bases outside the gene matches: 7. CDR3 size: 17 residues. In germline, CDR1 is MNHNS, CDR2 SASEGT. The CDR3 loop is CASSEATAGGYQETQYF. DNA for the CDR3: TGTGCCAGCAGTGAAGCGACGGCAGGGGGTTACCAAGAGACCCAGTACTTC.

This chain connects TRBV5-4 to TRBJ1-4, with TRBD1 matching 7 bases. This CDR3 has 14 amino acids. Germline CDR1 and CDR2: SGHNT and YYREEE (reference sequence). Trimming cost V 4 bases and J 1 base; bases outside gene matches: 1. The CDR3 sequence: CASSRDRTNEKLFF. The CDR3 nucleotides read TGTGCCAGCAGCCGGGACAGAACTAATGAAAAACTGTTTTTT.

The chain joins TRBV5-4 to TRBJ2-7; D may be TRBD1 (6 bases). This CDR3 region has 15 residues. Trimming removed 4 bases from V and 5 bases from J, with 19 bases in between. CDR1 is SGHNT, CDR2 YYREEE, per germline (reference sequence). Here the CDR3 DNA reads TGTGCCAGCAGCAGACCGGGACATGATGTCAACGAGCAGTACTTC. It translates to CASSRPGHDVNEQYF. Together with reference TRBV5-4 and TRBJ2-7, the CDR3 gives the full variable domain: ETGVTQSPTHLIKTRGQQVTLRCSSQSGHNTVSWYQQALGQGPQFIFQYYREEENGRGNFPPRFSGLQFPNYSSELNVNALELDDSALYLCASSRPGHDVNEQYFGPGTRLTVT.

The table lists this clone with a few counts. The rearrangement links TRBV5-6 to TRBJ1-1, with TRBD1 as a possible D gene (5 bases). The CDR3 contains 15 residues. Germline V gene sequence: CDR1 SGHDT, CDR2 YYEEEE. V was cut by 4 bases and J by 2 bases, with 15 bases left in between. This CDR3 reads CASSVRGTGNTEAFF. CDR3 coding DNA: TGTGCCAGCAGCGTTCGGGGGACGGGAAACACTGAAGCTTTCTTT.

This clone was recorded only once. This chain connects TRBV30 to TRBJ2-2; no firm D call. The V gene lost 2 bases and the J gene lost 4 bases, with 5 bases spanning the gap. CDR1 is GTSNPN, CDR2 SVGIG, per germline (reference sequence). This CDR3 comprises 12 residues. CDR3: CAWSKSTGELFF. CDR3 in DNA: TGTGCCTGGAGTAAGAGCACCGGGGAGCTGTTTTTT.

J is TRBJ1-2 and V is TRBV7-8; unclear D gene. Trimming pared 10 bases from V and 8 bases from J, leaving 20 bases between. Germline CDR1 SGHVS, CDR2 FQNEAQ. The CDR3 length is 13 residues. CDR3 residues: CATSEGGRRGYTF. CDR3 DNA: TGTGCCACCTCGGAGGGAGGTCGGAGGGGCTACACCTTC.

This chain joins TRBV19 and TRBJ1-5; D is ambiguous. The V gene's germline CDR1 is LNHDA and CDR2 SQIVND (reference sequence). The CDR3 spans 16 residues. The germline V and J ends were trimmed by 3 bases and 0 bases, with 12 bases remaining between them. In nucleotides, the CDR3 is TGTGCCAGTAGTATGGGGAGAGGTTATAGCAATCAGCCCCAGCATTTT. It codes for CASSMGRGYSNQPQHF.

The chain is built from TRBV7-9 and TRBJ1-2; D perhaps matches TRBD1 (6 bases). The germline gives CDR1 SEHNR, CDR2 FQNEAQ (reference sequence). V was clipped by 6 bases and J by 4 bases, with 15 bases between them. The CDR3 is 14 amino acids. CDR3 protein: CASSLRDTTYGYTF. In DNA form, the CDR3 reads TGTGCCAGCAGTTTAAGGGACACGACCTATGGCTACACCTTC.

This clone was recorded once. The gene calls are TRBV7-2 and TRBJ1-2; the D gene is possibly TRBD1 (6 bases). The CDR3 has 13 residues. Germline-derived CDR1 and CDR2 are SGHTA and FQGNSA. Between the trimmed V and J ends, which lost 7 bases and 5 bases, there was a span of 14 bases. Written as DNA, the CDR3 is TGTGCCAGCACAAAGGACAGTCCTTATGGCTACACCTTC. Protein: CASTKDSPYGYTF.

V gene TRBV15 combines with J gene TRBJ2-5; 7 nucleotides agree with TRBD1. This CDR3 is built from 15 residues. Germline lookup yields CDR1 LNHNV and CDR2 YYDKDF (reference sequence). J gave up 0 bases and V 5 bases, and 6 bases lay outside the gene matches. CDR3 nucleotides: TGTGCCACCAGCCCCGGGACAGCGTACCAAGAGACCCAGTACTTC. It yields the protein CATSPGTAYQETQYF.

V and J are TRBV18 and TRBJ2-3; weak D call: TRBD2 (7 bases). The CDR3 consists of 16 residues. Germline assignment: CDR1 KGHSH and CDR2 LQKENI. V was clipped by 2 bases and J by 3 bases, with 15 bases between them. CDR3 in DNA: TGTGCCAGCTCACCAATGGGGGGGGCCAGAACAGATACGCAGTATTTT. Translated, it gives CASSPMGGARTDTQYF.

The chain uses TRBV5-6 and TRBJ1-2, with TRBD1 matching over 11 bases. Trimming cost V 5 bases and J 4 bases; bases outside gene matches: 4. Germline CDR1 SGHDT, CDR2 YYEEEE. The CDR3 is 14 residues long. CDR3 in DNA: TGTGCCAGCAGACGGGACAGGGGGGGCTATGGCTACACCTTC. The encoded protein is CASRRDRGGYGYTF.

The chain is built from TRBV5-1 and TRBJ2-5; unclear D gene. CDR3 length: 15 residues. Germline V gives CDR1 SGHRS, CDR2 YFSETQ. V lost 4 bases, J lost 5 bases, and 18 bases lay in between. In DNA form, the CDR3 reads TGCGCCAGCAGCACCGACGGTCACGTTGTTGAGACCCAGTACTTC. Translating it yields CASSTDGHVVETQYF.